The entry below gives a single T cell receptor (beta chain) sequence along with its context. This entry belongs to a study of beta chain features in type 1 diabetes. Study-wide context: Across the samples, about 100 million sorted cells were examined in total.

Germline assignment: CDR1 SGHTA and CDR2 FQGNSA. This CDR3 is 13 amino acids long. The V end lost 2 bases, the J end lost 4 bases, and 8 bases lay between the germline ends. Stem cell-like memory, regulatory, central memory and naive CD4+ cells were sorted via CD45RO/CCR7/CD25/CD127/CD95/CD27. Over 95% purity was reached by all sorted populations. Sequenced material consisted of expressed TCRB transcripts (all of the isolated RNA was reverse transcribed). Sequencing was performed with immunoSEQ multiplex PCR; in TCRdb, only in-frame clones are kept and a portion is missing. Here the sample spans 160,000 or so clones, roughly 9% being singletons.

Sequencing used central memory CD4+ T cells from blood. The rearrangement joins TRBV7-2 to TRBJ2-5; D gene uncertain. The sequence derives from a woman between 18 and 30 years old in good health. CDR3 nucleotide sequence: TGTGCCAGCAGCTTATATAGAGCAGAGACCCAGTACTTC. Amino acids: CASSLYRAETQYF.